This is a list of T cell receptor beta chains from one sample in a study of T cell responses to AZD1222 COVID-19 vaccine. This table comes from immunoSEQ multiplex PCR, and its TCRdb copy is limited to in-frame clones, with some not included. The table has about 130,000 clones, about 82% seen once. Sequenced material: peripheral blood, taken on day 0 of AZD1222 vaccination. The receptor source for this set is an adult in good health. Each CDR3 is given with its conserved first and last residue. The D gene is left open where the match is weak. A clone size is listed for some rows: how often the clone was seen (once, few, many), or a class if it is expanded.

size: -; D: -; V: TRBV28; J: TRBJ2-5; CDR3: CASSGRDTQETQYF; DNA: TGTGCCAGCAGTGGGCGGGACACACAAGAGACCCAGTACTTC
size: -; D: TRBD1; V: TRBV7-2; J: TRBJ1-2; CDR3: CASSLAPFGTGTHGYTF; DNA: TGTGCCAGCAGCTTAGCGCCCTTCGGGACAGGTACCCATGGCTACACCTTC
size: -; D: -; V: TRBV7-2; J: TRBJ2-4; CDR3: CASSLGFQGNIQYF; DNA: TGTGCCAGCAGCTTAGGGTTCCAGGGCAACATTCAGTACTTC
size: -; D: -; V: TRBV7-6; J: TRBJ2-2; CDR3: CASSLISNSNTGELFF; DNA: TGTGCCAGCAGCTTAATCAGTAACTCGAACACCGGGGAGCTGTTTTTT
size: -; D: -; V: TRBV14; J: TRBJ2-2; CDR3: CASSQVGRTGELFF; DNA: TGTGCCAGCAGCCAAGTAGGGCGCACCGGGGAGCTGTTTTTT
size: -; D: -; V: TRBV6-5; J: TRBJ1-3; CDR3: CASSPSGAEGNTIYF; DNA: TGTGCCAGCAGTCCTTCGGGGGCGGAAGGAAACACCATATATTTT
size: -; D: TRBD1; V: TRBV27; J: TRBJ1-6; CDR3: CASRRTGEHSPLHF; DNA: TGTGCCAGCAGGCGAACAGGGGAACATTCACCCCTCCACTTT
size: -; D: TRBD1; V: TRBV18; J: TRBJ1-6; CDR3: CASSPGQGESPLHF; DNA: TGTGCCAGCTCACCCGGACAGGGGGAATCACCCCTCCACTTT
size: -; D: TRBD1; V: TRBV23-1; J: TRBJ1-4; CDR3: CASSSPGQGGEKLFF; DNA: TGCGCCAGCAGTTCTCCGGGACAGGGCGGCGAAAAACTGTTTTTT
size: once; D: -; V: TRBV23-1; J: TRBJ1-1; CDR3: CASSQSVAETEAFF; DNA: TGCGCCAGCAGTCAATCTGTGGCAGAGACTGAAGCTTTCTTT
size: once; D: -; V: TRBV3-1/TRBV3-2; J: TRBJ2-6; CDR3: CASSQDGGTGANVLTF; DNA: TGTGCCAGCAGCCAAGATGGGGGAACTGGGGCCAACGTCCTGACTTTC
size: -; D: TRBD2; V: TRBV9; J: TRBJ2-3; CDR3: CASSVGSGSISDTQYF; DNA: TGTGCCAGCAGCGTAGGTAGCGGGAGTATCTCAGATACGCAGTATTTT
size: -; D: TRBD1; V: TRBV19; J: TRBJ1-5; CDR3: CASTYRDRGRDQPQHF; DNA: TGTGCCAGTACCTACAGGGACAGGGGAAGGGATCAGCCCCAGCATTTT
size: -; D: -; V: TRBV21-1; J: TRBJ2-1; CDR3: CVTGPFPFLNEQFF; DNA: TGTGTCACAGGGCCTTTCCCTTTCCTCAATGAGCAGTTCTTC
size: few; D: -; V: TRBV6-2/TRBV6-3; J: TRBJ1-2; CDR3: CASSIGGAMLYGYTF; DNA: TGTGCCAGCAGTATTGGAGGGGCCATGTTGTATGGCTACACCTTC
size: -; D: TRBD1; V: TRBV6-5; J: TRBJ1-3; CDR3: CASTRDRLGNTIYF; DNA: TGTGCCAGCACCCGGGACAGACTAGGAAACACCATATATTTT
size: -; D: TRBD1; V: TRBV2; J: TRBJ2-2; CDR3: CASGGQGAYTGELFF; DNA: TGTGCCAGCGGGGGACAGGGGGCCTACACCGGGGAGCTGTTTTTT
size: -; D: -; V: TRBV28; J: TRBJ1-4; CDR3: CASMREAGATNEKLFF; DNA: TGTGCCAGCATGAGGGAGGCGGGGGCAACTAATGAAAAACTGTTTTTT
size: -; D: -; V: TRBV2; J: TRBJ1-1; CDR3: CASSMREKAFF; DNA: TGTGCCAGCAGCATGCGGGAAAAAGCTTTCTTT
size: -; D: TRBD1; V: TRBV29-1; J: TRBJ1-1; CDR3: CSVEGRGQRNTEAFF; DNA: TGCAGCGTTGAGGGCAGGGGGCAGAGGAACACTGAAGCTTTCTTT
size: -; D: -; V: TRBV6-5; J: TRBJ1-1; CDR3: CASRLRGNTEAFF; DNA: TGTGCCAGTCGGCTGCGGGGGAACACTGAAGCTTTCTTT
size: -; D: -; V: TRBV4-2; J: TRBJ1-4; CDR3: CASSQWGGSNEKLFF; DNA: TGTGCCAGCAGCCAATGGGGAGGATCTAATGAAAAACTGTTTTTT
size: -; D: -; V: TRBV12-3/TRBV12-4; J: TRBJ2-3; CDR3: CASSPGDTQYF; DNA: TGTGCCAGCAGCCCCGGAGATACGCAGTATTTT
size: -; D: -; V: TRBV6-7; J: TRBJ1-2; CDR3: CASRPGPSYGYTF; DNA: TGTGCCAGCAGGCCGGGACCTAGCTATGGCTACACCTTC
size: once; D: -; V: TRBV5-4; J: TRBJ2-1; CDR3: CASSLPGYNEQFF; DNA: TGTGCCAGCAGCTTGCCTGGGTACAATGAGCAGTTCTTC
size: -; D: -; V: TRBV6-5; J: TRBJ2-1; CDR3: CASSLPSALYNEQFF; DNA: TGTGCCAGCAGTCTCCCTAGCGCACTCTACAATGAGCAGTTCTTC
size: -; D: TRBD2; V: TRBV27; J: TRBJ2-3; CDR3: CASGPSLGGSTDTQYF; DNA: TGTGCCAGCGGGCCGAGTTTGGGAGGGAGCACAGATACGCAGTATTTT
size: -; D: TRBD2; V: TRBV9; J: TRBJ2-7; CDR3: CASSVGGSGGGRSYEQYF; DNA: TGTGCCAGCAGCGTAGGGGGTAGCGGGGGTGGCAGATCCTACGAGCAGTACTTC
size: few; D: TRBD1; V: TRBV28; J: TRBJ1-2; CDR3: CASRQGFGYTF; DNA: TGTGCCAGCAGACAGGGGTTTGGCTACACCTTC
size: -; D: TRBD1; V: TRBV7-6; J: TRBJ1-1; CDR3: CASSSGDRGGTEAFF; DNA: TGTGCCAGCAGCTCGGGGGACAGGGGTGGCACTGAAGCTTTCTTT
size: -; D: -; V: TRBV5-4; J: TRBJ1-6; CDR3: CASSGRDGNNSPLHF; DNA: TGTGCCAGCAGCGGAAGGGACGGGAATAATTCACCCCTCCACTTT
size: -; D: -; V: TRBV11-2; J: TRBJ2-1; CDR3: CASSLDIGVNEQFF; DNA: TGTGCCAGCAGCTTAGATATAGGGGTAAATGAGCAGTTCTTC
size: -; D: -; V: TRBV12-3/TRBV12-4; J: TRBJ1-6; CDR3: CASSYTGSPLHF; DNA: TGTGCCAGCAGCTATACAGGGTCACCCCTCCACTTT
size: -; D: TRBD2; V: TRBV7-9; J: TRBJ2-5; CDR3: CASSPSGSRETQYF; DNA: TGTGCCAGCAGCCCAAGCGGGAGCCGAGAGACCCAGTACTTC
size: -; D: -; V: TRBV6-5; J: TRBJ1-2; CDR3: CASTSSGYGYTF; DNA: TGTGCCAGCACTTCGTCAGGCTATGGCTACACCTTC
size: -; D: TRBD1; V: TRBV6-5; J: TRBJ2-7; CDR3: CASSYSGQGSYEQYF; DNA: TGTGCCAGCAGTTACTCTGGACAGGGGTCCTACGAGCAGTACTTC
size: once; D: TRBD1; V: TRBV11-3; J: TRBJ2-3; CDR3: CASSPQGPSTDTQYF; DNA: TGTGCCAGCAGCCCACAGGGGCCAAGCACAGATACGCAGTATTTT
size: -; D: -; V: TRBV10-2; J: TRBJ1-1; CDR3: CASSSQGMNTEAFF; DNA: TGCGCCAGCAGTTCACAGGGTATGAACACTGAAGCTTTCTTT
size: -; D: -; V: TRBV27; J: TRBJ1-6; CDR3: CASSPDRRGSPLHF; DNA: TGTGCCAGCAGTCCGGACCGAAGGGGTTCACCCCTCCACTTT
size: -; D: -; V: TRBV7-9; J: TRBJ2-7; CDR3: CASSLFRGPPYEQYF; DNA: TGTGCCAGCAGTCTCTTTCGAGGGCCGCCCTACGAGCAGTACTTC
size: -; D: TRBD1; V: TRBV6-5; J: TRBJ1-5; CDR3: CASSYSGQGNQPQHF; DNA: TGTGCCAGCAGTTACTCGGGACAGGGCAATCAGCCCCAGCATTTT
size: -; D: TRBD2; V: TRBV13; J: TRBJ2-1; CDR3: CASSSSGSSYNEQFF; DNA: TGTGCCAGCAGCTCCAGCGGGAGCTCCTACAATGAGCAGTTCTTC
size: -; D: -; V: TRBV2; J: TRBJ1-1; CDR3: CASKPDVDGAFF; DNA: TGTGCCAGCAAACCCGACGTGGACGGAGCTTTCTTT
size: -; D: -; V: TRBV2; J: TRBJ1-1; CDR3: CASSAELNTEAFF; DNA: TGTGCCAGCAGTGCAGAGCTAAACACTGAAGCTTTCTTT
size: -; D: -; V: TRBV7-6; J: TRBJ1-1; CDR3: CASSKGVAPSTEAFF; DNA: TGTGCCAGCAGCAAAGGGGTCGCCCCTAGCACTGAAGCTTTCTTT
size: -; D: -; V: TRBV10-3; J: TRBJ1-1; CDR3: CAISGLQNTEAFF; DNA: TGTGCCATCAGTGGGCTCCAGAACACTGAAGCTTTCTTT
size: -; D: -; V: TRBV4-3; J: TRBJ2-2; CDR3: CASSLLPGAGGTGELFF; DNA: TGCGCCAGCAGCCTTTTGCCGGGGGCGGGCGGCACCGGGGAGCTGTTTTTT
size: -; D: -; V: TRBV28; J: TRBJ1-2; CDR3: CASSPVNYGYTF; DNA: TGTGCCAGCAGTCCCGTTAACTATGGCTACACCTTC
size: -; D: TRBD2; V: TRBV11-2; J: TRBJ2-3; CDR3: CASSLPLAGETDTQYF; DNA: TGTGCCAGCAGTTTACCCCTAGCGGGAGAGACAGATACGCAGTATTTT
size: -; D: -; V: TRBV4-1; J: TRBJ2-1; CDR3: CASSKEGEASSYNEQFF; DNA: TGCGCCAGCAGCAAAGAGGGAGAGGCTAGCTCCTACAATGAGCAGTTCTTC
size: -; D: TRBD1; V: TRBV11-2; J: TRBJ1-3; CDR3: CASSSLQGVGNTIYF; DNA: TGTGCCAGCAGCTCCCTTCAGGGGGTCGGAAACACCATATATTTT
size: -; D: -; V: TRBV6-5; J: TRBJ1-2; CDR3: CASSYDPTDFYGYTF; DNA: TGTGCCAGCAGTTACGATCCGACGGACTTCTATGGCTACACCTTC
size: -; D: -; V: TRBV9; J: TRBJ2-1; CDR3: CASSVEGFPYNEQFF; DNA: TGTGCCAGCAGCGTAGAAGGGTTCCCCTACAATGAGCAGTTCTTC
size: -; D: -; V: TRBV2; J: TRBJ1-6; CDR3: CASSESGYNSPLHF; DNA: TGTGCCAGCAGTGAATCGGGCTATAATTCACCCCTCCACTTT
size: -; D: TRBD1; V: TRBV28; J: TRBJ2-7; CDR3: CASSLRGTASYEQYF; DNA: TGTGCCAGCAGTTTAAGGGGGACAGCTTCCTACGAGCAGTACTTC
size: once; D: -; V: TRBV18; J: TRBJ1-5; CDR3: CASSPTRWNRGQPQHF; DNA: TGTGCCAGCTCACCAACGCGGTGGAATCGAGGTCAGCCCCAGCATTTT